The 30 T cell receptor beta chains below were found in one sample sequenced in a study of shared clonotypes between healthy human individuals. Profiling relied on immunoSEQ multiplex PCR, and the TCRdb table lists in-frame clones only, not all of them. The sample carries about 600,000 clones, around 97% recorded once. The sample comprised naive CD4+ T cells sorted from blood. Indicated subset: CD45RA+ positively selected. All receptors come from a woman younger than 45 in good health.

V gene TRBV11-2 combines with J gene TRBJ2-7; no firm D call. The CDR3 has 11 residues. Germline CDR1 reads SGHAT; CDR2 reads FQNNGV. Trimming removed 5 bases from V and 4 bases from J, with 6 bases in between. This chain's CDR3 is CASSMQYEQYF. CDR3 bases: TGTGCCAGCAGCATGCAATACGAGCAGTACTTC.

The gene calls are TRBV27 and TRBJ2-2; TRBD1 matches 8 bases. J was trimmed by 6 bases and V by 6 bases; bases with no gene match: 9. Looked up from germline, CDR1 is MNHEY and CDR2 is SMNVEV (reference sequence). The CDR3 is 15 residues long. CDR3 sequence reads: CASRGTGFFSGELFF. CDR3 in DNA: TGTGCCAGCAGGGGGACAGGATTTTTTTCCGGGGAGCTGTTTTTT.

As DNA, the CDR3 is TGTGCCAGCAGACCACCGGGACAGGGTGTGGTCTACACCTTC. Translation gives CASRPPGQGVVYTF. The chain employs TRBV6-8 and TRBJ1-2, with TRBD1 matching 9 bases. The CDR3 is made up of 14 amino acids. CDR1 is MNHGY and CDR2 is SAAAGT in the germline V gene. J lost 10 bases, V lost 6 bases, and 12 bases had no gene match.

V gene TRBV28 combines with J gene TRBJ2-5; 8 nucleotides agree with TRBD2. The DNA end favors TRBJ2-7, so the J call may be wrong. This CDR3 spans 15 amino acids. The germline V gene has CDR1 MDHEN and CDR2 SYDVKM. CDR3 amino acids: CASSLRGRPPYEQYF. CDR3 in DNA: TGTGCCAGCAGTTTGCGCGGGAGGCCTCCCTACGAGCAGTACTTC.

This chain connects TRBV28 to TRBJ2-7, with D unclear. V was trimmed by 4 bases and J by 3 bases, leaving 16 bases between them. This CDR3 is built from 15 residues. CDR1 and CDR2 from the germline V gene are MDHEN and SYDVKM. The CDR3 DNA is TGTGCCAGCAGTTATACAACTTTTAGGGACTACGAGCAGTACTTC. Translated, it gives CASSYTTFRDYEQYF.

On this clone: The same CDR3 arises from other DNA sequences in this sample as well. The chain is built from TRBV11-3 and TRBJ2-2, with TRBD2 identical over 7 bases. CDR3 length: 15 amino acids. The germline V gene has CDR1 SGHNT and CDR2 YENEEA. Unmatched junction bases numbered 2, after V lost 4 bases and J lost 0 bases. CDR3 amino acids: CASSSGLANTGELFF. Written as DNA, the CDR3 is TGTGCCAGCAGCTCCGGACTAGCGAACACCGGGGAGCTGTTTTTT.

This chain connects TRBV27 to TRBJ2-7; TRBD2 aligns across 9 bases. The CDR3 is 13 residues long. Germline CDR1 and CDR2: MNHEY and SMNVEV (reference sequence). The J segment lost 4 bases and the V segment lost 7 bases, leaving 5 bases of the junction unmatched. The CDR3 loop reads CASKVAGEYEQYF. In DNA, the CDR3 is TGTGCCAGCAAGGTAGCGGGAGAGTACGAGCAGTACTTC.

The V and J genes are TRBV21-1 and TRBJ1-1. TRBV21-1 is described as a pseudogene. The CDR3 consists of 13 residues. CDR3 region: CASSKDPNTEAFF. CDR3 nucleotides: TGTGCCAGCAGCAAAGACCCGAACACTGAAGCTTTCTTT.

The chain uses TRBV30 and TRBJ2-1; 10 bases fit TRBD2. Trimming took 4 bases from V and 3 from J; bases not matched to a gene: 15. The CDR3 has 18 amino acids. In germline, CDR1 is GTSNPN, CDR2 SVGIG (reference sequence). CDR3 sequence (DNA): TGTGCCTGGACCGGACGAGCGGGCGGACTAGCGGTCTACAATGAGCAGTTCTTC. It is translated as CAWTGRAGGLAVYNEQFF.

This clone occurred once. The chain recombines TRBV19 with TRBJ2-1; 7 bases fit TRBD2. This CDR3 region has 15 residues. V lost 6 bases, J lost 1 base, and 6 bases stayed unmatched. Germline V gives CDR1 LNHDA, CDR2 SQIVND (reference sequence). DNA of the CDR3: TGTGCCAGTAGGTCTGGCGGGGGATCCTACAATGAGCAGTTCTTC. Translated, it gives CASRSGGGSYNEQFF.

J is TRBJ2-7 and V is TRBV30, with 10 nucleotides matching TRBD1. Trimming removed 1 base from V and 9 bases from J; junction bases left unmatched: 9. Germline V gene lookup returns CDR1 GTSNPN and CDR2 SVGIG (reference sequence). The CDR3 extends over 14 amino acids. DNA of the CDR3: TGTGCCTGGAGTGCCGGGACAGGGGTCTTCGGGCAGTACTTC. Translation: CAWSAGTGVFGQYF. Supplemented by reference TRBV30 and TRBJ2-7, the full variable domain reads SQTIHQWPATLVQPVGSPLSLECTVEGTSNPNLYWYRQAAGRGLQLLFYSVGIGQISSEVPQNLSASRPQDRQFILSSKKLLLSDSGFYLCAWSAGTGVFGQYFGPGTRLTVT.

The rearrangement links TRBV7-6 to TRBJ2-5; D is undetermined. V was clipped by 5 bases and J by 2 bases, with 6 bases between them. This CDR3 has 12 amino acids. The germline gives CDR1 SGHVS, CDR2 FNYEAQ. The CDR3 sequence: CASSPFQETQYF. The CDR3 region has the DNA TGTGCCAGCAGCCCATTTCAAGAGACCCAGTACTTC.

Written as DNA, the CDR3 is TGTGCCAGCAGCAGACTAGGCTACGAGCAGTACTTC. Its translation: CASSRLGYEQYF. The chain is built from TRBV28 and TRBJ2-7; D may be TRBD2 (6 bases). This CDR3 spans 12 amino acids. Germline CDR1 is MDHEN and CDR2 is SYDVKM. V gave up 6 bases and J gave up 3 bases, with 9 bases separating them.

V gene TRBV7-3 combines with J gene TRBJ1-2, with D unclear. V was pared by 6 bases and J by 4 bases, with 12 bases between. CDR1 and CDR2 from the germline V gene are SGHTA and FQGTGA. The CDR3 sequence is 13 residues long. This CDR3 reads CASRKSSAYGYTF. The DNA for the CDR3 is TGTGCCAGCAGGAAATCAAGTGCCTATGGCTACACCTTC.

This clone was detected once. This sequence joins TRBV5-1 and TRBJ2-3, with 13 bases fitting TRBD2. V lost 2 bases to trimming and J lost 0 bases; unmatched junction nucleotides: 6. In germline, CDR1 is SGHRS, CDR2 YFSETQ. This CDR3 region has 18 residues. The CDR3 protein is CASSFEPGLAGSTDTQYF. In DNA, the CDR3 is TGCGCCAGCAGCTTTGAACCGGGACTAGCGGGGAGCACAGATACGCAGTATTTT.

This clone was detected once. The chain carries TRBV11-2 and TRBJ2-7, with a possible D match to TRBD2 (5 bases). Trimming took 6 bases from V and 5 from J, leaving 17 bases between them. The CDR3 totals 14 residues. CDR1 SGHAT and CDR2 FQNNGV come from the germline V gene. As DNA, the CDR3 is TGTGCCAGCAGTAGATTGAGGGCCGGTGACGAGCAGTACTTC. It is translated as CASSRLRAGDEQYF.

The gene calls are TRBV19 and TRBJ2-7; D may correspond to TRBD1 or TRBD2 (5 bases each). The CDR3 totals 13 residues. Germline values: CDR1 LNHDA, CDR2 SQIVND (reference sequence). V lost 6 bases to trimming and J lost 4 bases, with 13 bases between them. CDR3 nucleotides: TGTGCCAGTAGCCTCGACGGGACGTACGAGCAGTACTTC. Translated, it gives CASSLDGTYEQYF. Full variable domain (missing parts from reference TRBV19 and TRBJ2-7): DGGITQSPKYLFRKEGQNVTLSCEQNLNHDAMYWYRQDPGQGLRLIYYSQIVNDFQKGDIAEGYSVSREKKESFPLTVTSAQKNPTAFYLCASSLDGTYEQYFGPGTRLTVT.

This sequence joins TRBV28 and TRBJ2-7; 9 bases align to TRBD2. CDR3 size: 13 residues. With 8 bases clipped from V and 3 bases from J, the junction kept 5 bases outside the gene matches. In germline, CDR1 is MDHEN, CDR2 SYDVKM. The CDR3 region is CASLSGSLYEQYF. In nucleotides, the CDR3 is TGTGCCAGCCTTAGCGGGAGTCTCTACGAGCAGTACTTC.

The V gene is TRBV6-1, the J gene TRBJ2-1, with 13 bases matching TRBD2. V lost 3 bases and J lost 8; bases outside the gene matches: 7. Germline V gene data show CDR1 as MNHNS and CDR2 as SASEGT. The length of the CDR3 is 16 residues. The CDR3 loop is CASSDGTSGMSYEQFF. For the CDR3, the DNA is TGTGCCAGCAGTGACGGGACTAGCGGGATGTCGTATGAGCAGTTCTTC.

The chain combines TRBV2 with TRBJ2-7; 7 bases align to TRBD2. J was trimmed by 5 bases and V by 1 base; bases with no gene match: 11. The CDR3 sequence is 16 residues long. The germline gives CDR1 SNHLY, CDR2 FYNNEI. The CDR3 spells CASSEVLRAGTHEQYF. CDR3 coding DNA: TGTGCCAGCAGTGAAGTTTTACGAGCGGGAACCCACGAGCAGTACTTC.

The V gene is TRBV10-1, the J gene TRBJ1-1; no clear D gene. Trimming took off 6 bases at V and 3 bases at J, with 11 bases between the two ends. The CDR3 is made up of 13 amino acids. Germline loops: CDR1 WNHNN, CDR2 SYGVQD (reference sequence). The DNA of the CDR3 is TGCGCCAGCAGCTCTTGGACTTACACTGAAGCTTTCTTT. Amino acids: CASSSWTYTEAFF.

The chain has TRBV5-1 and TRBJ1-1; D is ambiguous. CDR1 SGHRS and CDR2 YFSETQ come from the germline V gene. This CDR3 is 12 amino acids long. V was shortened by 0 bases and J by 10 bases, with 10 bases between the two germline ends. CDR3 region: CASSLAPGGAFF. CDR3 DNA sequence: TGCGCCAGCAGCTTGGCCCCAGGTGGAGCTTTCTTT.

This chain uses TRBV7-2 with TRBJ1-2; D remains unclear. The CDR3 totals 14 residues. The V and J ends lost 2 bases and 4 bases respectively, with 11 bases between them. CDR1 is SGHTA and CDR2 is FQGNSA in the germline V gene. DNA of the CDR3: TGTGCCAGCAGCTTACGCTGGGCTACCTATGGCTACACCTTC. Protein sequence: CASSLRWATYGYTF.

This clone came up once. The V and J genes are TRBV7-9 and TRBJ2-7; 11 bases fit TRBD2. CDR1 is SEHNR and CDR2 is FQNEAQ in the germline V gene (reference sequence). Trimming at V came to 4 bases and at J to 1 base, leaving 3 bases not matched to a gene. CDR3 length: 15 residues. CDR3 in amino acids: CASSSTSGASYEQYF. CDR3 in DNA: TGTGCCAGCAGCTCGACTAGCGGGGCGTCCTACGAGCAGTACTTC.

In DNA, the CDR3 is TGTGCCAGCTCACCATCAGGGCCCCTTCAACCCAAATACTTC. Translating gives CASSPSGPLQPKYF. V and J are TRBV18 and TRBJ2-7; a weak D match, TRBD1 (5 bases). The CDR3 has 14 residues. Germline V gives CDR1 KGHSH, CDR2 LQKENI. Trimming left V 2 bases short and J 13 bases short, with 21 bases between.

The J gene is TRBJ1-5, the V gene TRBV28; 7 nucleotides match TRBD1. The CDR3 is 14 amino acids. The germline V gene has CDR1 MDHEN and CDR2 SYDVKM. The V and J ends lost 2 bases and 6 bases, in that order; junction bases with no gene match: 4. CDR3 sequence reads: CASSLPTGVQPQHF. CDR3 coding DNA: TGTGCCAGCAGTTTACCCACAGGGGTTCAGCCCCAGCATTTT.

The V gene is TRBV18, the J gene TRBJ1-1, with TRBD1 as a possible D gene (6 bases). V lost 0 bases to trimming and J lost 7 bases, with 9 bases between them. The CDR3 runs 13 residues. CDR1 and CDR2 from the germline V gene are KGHSH and LQKENI. The CDR3 DNA reads TGTGCCAGCTCACCACCGAACAGGGATGAAGCTTTCTTT. Residues: CASSPPNRDEAFF.

V is TRBV5-1 and J is TRBJ2-7, with 10 bases identical to TRBD2. CDR3 length: 13 residues. Germline CDR1 reads SGHRS; CDR2 reads YFSETQ. The junction had 4 bases not matched to a gene; V was cut back by 5 bases and J by 5 bases. The CDR3 sequence is CASRPSGRDEQYF. The CDR3 DNA is TGCGCCAGCAGGCCTAGCGGGAGAGACGAGCAGTACTTC. Complete variable domain (other parts from reference TRBV5-1 and TRBJ2-7): KAGVTQTPRYLIKTRGQQVTLSCSPISGHRSVSWYQQTPGQGLQFLFEYFSETQRNKGNFPGRFSGRQFSNSRSEMNVSTLELGDSALYLCASRPSGRDEQYFGPGTRLTVT.

The chain combines TRBV20-1 with TRBJ2-3; unclear D gene. This CDR3 region has 11 residues. The V end lost 1 base, the J end lost 8 bases, and 7 bases lay between the germline ends. The V gene's germline CDR1 is DFQATT and CDR2 SNEGSKA (reference sequence). The CDR3 nucleotides are TGCAGTGCTAGAGGAGAAGTTACGCAGTATTTT. It codes for CSARGEVTQYF.

Comment on this clone: Different DNA sequences within this sample yield the same CDR3. This chain connects TRBV15 to TRBJ2-2; no firm D call. This CDR3 spans 14 amino acids. V lost 0 bases, J lost 4 bases, and 6 bases lay in between. CDR1 and CDR2 (germline): LNHNV, YYDKDF (reference sequence). The CDR3 is CATSRDLGTGELFF. The CDR3 DNA follows: TGTGCCACCAGCAGAGATCTAGGCACCGGGGAGCTGTTTTTT.